A single sample gave rise to the 22 T cell receptor beta chains below, sequenced in a study of blood T cells in healthy people across ages. Using a J-beta primer mix together with a sample-barcoded 5' primer, a second PCR was run for about 6 to 11 cycles. TCRdb processed the 5' RACE reads anew with MiXCR; each CDR3 protein has one entry. The table has almost 800,000 distinct CDR3 sequences, about 62% seen once. Sequencing used blood. These receptor sequences come from a man aged 25-45 years in good health.

The chain couples TRBV20-1 to TRBJ2-6; maybe TRBD1 (6 bases). The CDR3 totals 15 residues. V was shortened by 2 bases and J by 5 bases, with 13 bases between the two germline ends. CDR1 and CDR2 (germline): DFQATT, SNEGSKA (reference sequence). CDR3 bases: TGCAGTGCTAGAACAGGGCGCGACTGGGCCAACGTCCTGACTTTC. Protein: CSARTGRDWANVLTF.

J is TRBJ2-5 and V is TRBV20-1, with TRBD2 as a possible D gene (5 bases). V was pared by 0 bases and J by 5 bases, with 16 bases between. Looked up from germline, CDR1 is DFQATT and CDR2 is SNEGSKA (reference sequence). CDR3 size: 15 residues. CDR3 amino acids: CSARDPLGSPETQYF. The CDR3, as DNA: TGCAGTGCTAGAGATCCCCTGGGGAGCCCGGAGACCCAGTACTTC.

This clonotype was seen a few times. J is TRBJ2-1 and V is TRBV7-2, with 10 nucleotides matching TRBD2. This CDR3 contains 14 residues. Germline trimming cut 1 base from V and 12 bases from J; bases unmatched to any gene: 6. Per the germline V gene, CDR1 is SGHTA and CDR2 is FQGNSA. The CDR3 is CASSLVLAGDGQFF. The CDR3 DNA follows: TGTGCCAGCAGCTTAGTCCTAGCGGGGGATGGGCAGTTCTTC. Drawing the rest from reference TRBV7-2 and TRBJ2-1, the complete variable domain is GAGVSQSPSNKVTEKGKDVELRCDPISGHTALYWYRQSLGQGLEFLIYFQGNSAPDKSGLPSDRFSAERTGGSVSTLTIQRTQQEDSAVYLCASSLVLAGDGQFFGPGTRLTVL.

The V and J genes are TRBV20-1 and TRBJ2-2, with D possibly TRBD2 on 6 matching bases. CDR1 is DFQATT and CDR2 is SNEGSKA in the germline V gene (reference sequence). The CDR3 extends over 14 amino acids. V lost 6 bases and J 4 bases, leaving 15 bases between the germline ends. CDR3 nucleotide sequence: TGCAGTGCCCCGGCGCGGGGAAGCACCGGGGAGCTGTTTTTT. Amino acid sequence: CSAPARGSTGELFF.

The genes are TRBV5-1 and TRBJ2-5; 10 bases map to TRBD1. This CDR3 has 16 residues. V was clipped by 0 bases and J by 11 bases; unmatched bases: 13. Per the germline V gene, CDR1 is SGHRS and CDR2 is YFSETQ. The CDR3 DNA reads as TGCGCCAGCAGCTTGGCCGGGACAGGGGAGGCCGATGAGCAGTACTTC. This translates into CASSLAGTGEADEQYF.

The chain joins TRBV5-1 to TRBJ2-5, with 13 positions matching TRBD2. Germline V gene lookup returns CDR1 SGHRS and CDR2 YFSETQ. The CDR3 runs to 16 residues. Losses at the gene ends were 4 bases for V and 6 bases for J; bases not matched to a gene: 9. The CDR3 nucleotides read TGCGCCAGCAGCAAAACTACTAGCGGGGGGGCGAAGACCCAGTACTTC. It yields the protein CASSKTTSGGAKTQYF.

V usage is TRBV6-5 and J usage is TRBJ2-3, with D possibly matching TRBD2 (5 bases). CDR3 length: 14 residues. V was shortened by 6 bases and J by 2 bases, with 12 bases between the two germline ends. Germline values: CDR1 MNHEY, CDR2 SVGAGI. As DNA, the CDR3 is TGTGCCAGCAGAGCTAGCCTGCTCACAGATACGCAGTATTTT. Translating gives CASRASLLTDTQYF.

This clonotype appeared a few times. The gene calls are TRBV4-2 and TRBJ2-4; no clear D gene. The germline V gene encodes CDR1 LGHNA and CDR2 YNFKEQ. There are 16 residues in the CDR3. V was shortened by 0 bases and J by 4 bases, with 13 bases between the two germline ends. Here the CDR3 reads CASSQEGVGVKNIQYF. The CDR3 bases are TGTGCCAGCAGCCAAGAGGGCGTAGGAGTTAAAAACATTCAGTACTTC.

V is TRBV5-6 and J is TRBJ1-2; possible D gene TRBD1, 5 bases. CDR1 and CDR2 from the germline V gene are SGHDT and YYEEEE. This CDR3 spans 13 amino acids. The V gene lost 6 bases and the J gene lost 6 bases, with 15 bases spanning the gap. The CDR3 region is CASTGGDPNGYTF. The DNA of the CDR3 is TGTGCCAGCACTGGCGGGGACCCTAATGGCTACACCTTC.

The chain links TRBV6-2 or TRBV6-3 to TRBJ2-5, with 7 bases lining up with TRBD2. This CDR3 has 15 residues. Trimming cost V 1 base and J 5 bases; bases outside gene matches: 7. Looked up from germline, CDR1 is MNHEY and CDR2 is SVGEGT. The CDR3 nucleotides read TGTGCCAGCAGTTACTTGGCGGGAGACTCGGAGACCCAGTACTTC. Protein: CASSYLAGDSETQYF.

The J gene is TRBJ1-2, the V gene TRBV28, with D possibly being TRBD1 (5 bases). The CDR3 spans 13 residues. Looked up from germline, CDR1 is MDHEN and CDR2 is SYDVKM. V was pared by 7 bases and J by 5 bases, with 14 bases between. CDR3 DNA: TGTGCCAGCAACCTCCAGGGTTTATATGGCTACACCTTC. Encoded protein: CASNLQGLYGYTF.

This chain connects TRBV20-1 to TRBJ2-1; D is perhaps TRBD1 or TRBD2 (5 bases each). CDR3 length: 16 residues. The V end was cut by 5 bases, the J end by 0 bases, with 17 bases between. In germline, CDR1 is DFQATT, CDR2 SNEGSKA (reference sequence). The CDR3 nucleotides are TGCAGTGCTGTGGGACCAGAAAAGAGCTCCTACAATGAGCAGTTCTTC. This sequence encodes CSAVGPEKSSYNEQFF.

J is TRBJ2-1 and V is TRBV5-1; TRBD2 aligns across 10 bases. The V gene end was trimmed by 0 bases and the J gene end by 6 bases; junction bases not matched to a gene: 6. There are 16 residues in the CDR3. Germline-derived CDR1 and CDR2 are SGHRS and YFSETQ. The chain's CDR3 is CASSLGAGGVANEQFF. CDR3 coding DNA: TGCGCCAGCAGCTTGGGAGCGGGAGGGGTGGCCAATGAGCAGTTCTTC.

This clonotype has only a few counts. This chain uses TRBV25-1 with TRBJ2-1; 13 bases are shared with TRBD2. V lost 6 bases, J lost 7 bases, and 0 bases stayed unmatched. The length of the CDR3 is 13 residues. CDR1 is MGHDK, CDR2 SYGVNS, per germline. CDR3 nucleotide sequence: TGTGCCAGCAGGACTAGCGGGGGGAATGAGCAGTTCTTC. It translates to CASRTSGGNEQFF.

The chain couples TRBV20-1 to TRBJ2-7; 9 bases are shared with TRBD2. Germline lookup yields CDR1 DFQATT and CDR2 SNEGSKA (reference sequence). The CDR3 contains 16 residues. After removal of 0 bases from V and 2 bases from J, the junction contained 8 bases not matched to a gene. The CDR3 region is CSARDTSGGPPYEQYF. The CDR3 nucleotides read TGCAGTGCTAGAGATACCAGCGGGGGGCCCCCCTACGAGCAGTACTTC.

The gene calls are TRBV4-1 and TRBJ1-2, with D perhaps matching TRBD1 (6 bases). CDR1 MGHRA and CDR2 YSYEKL come from the germline V gene. This CDR3 has 16 amino acids. Trimming removed 0 bases from V and 5 bases from J, with 16 bases in between. The CDR3 protein is CASSQDHLRGGYGYTF. The CDR3 DNA is TGCGCCAGCAGCCAAGACCATCTAAGGGGGGGATATGGCTACACCTTC.

This clonotype occurred once. The rearrangement links TRBV7-8 to TRBJ2-5; D is unclear. V shed 6 bases and J shed 7 bases, with 18 bases lying between them. The CDR3 runs 14 residues. Germline V lookup: CDR1 SGHVS, CDR2 FQNEAQ. The CDR3 DNA is TGTGCCAGCAGTTTGAGTCGTGGCTTCGGGACCCAGTACTTC. It yields the protein CASSLSRGFGTQYF.

The genes are TRBV20-1 and TRBJ2-1; no definite D call. The closer fit of TRBJ2-7 to the DNA end suggests the J call may be wrong. This CDR3 is 13 amino acids long. Per the germline V gene, CDR1 is DFQATT and CDR2 is SNEGSKA (reference sequence). The CDR3 coding sequence is TGCAGTGCTAGGGCGGTGGGCTACAATGAGCAGTACTTC. Translating gives CSARAVGYNEQYF.

This clonotype was detected only a few times. The chain joins TRBV20-1 to TRBJ2-3; 7 bases line up with TRBD1. In germline, CDR1 is DFQATT, CDR2 SNEGSKA (reference sequence). The J segment lost 1 base and the V segment lost 7 bases, leaving 2 bases of the junction unmatched. CDR3 length: 12 residues. CDR3 protein: CSGGGGTDTQYF. The DNA for the CDR3 is TGCAGTGGAGGGGGCGGCACAGATACGCAGTATTTT.

V gene TRBV30 combines with J gene TRBJ1-2, with D perhaps TRBD1 (5 bases). The CDR3 length is 12 residues. Looked up from germline, CDR1 is GTSNPN and CDR2 is SVGIG (reference sequence). With 8 bases removed from V and 2 bases from J, the gap between germline ends came to 12 bases. CDR3 sequence reads: CAGTPLNYGYTF. CDR3 coding DNA: TGTGCCGGGACCCCCTTAAACTATGGCTACACCTTC.

This chain links TRBV6-5 with TRBJ2-1, with unresolved D. The CDR3 is made up of 16 amino acids. The germline V gene has CDR1 MNHEY and CDR2 SVGAGI. Trimming stripped 0 bases from V and 0 bases from J, with 9 bases between. The CDR3 protein is CASSYSIQASYNEQFF. In nucleotides, the CDR3 is TGTGCCAGCAGTTACTCGATTCAGGCCTCCTACAATGAGCAGTTCTTC.

This clonotype was counted a single time. The V call is TRBV20-1, the J call TRBJ2-1; 7 bases agree with TRBD1. V dropped 4 bases and J dropped 4; count of bases not matched to a gene: 7. The germline CDR1 and CDR2 sequences are DFQATT and SNEGSKA (reference sequence). This CDR3 has 14 residues. CDR3 amino acids: CSAIGQDQYNEQFF. The CDR3 region has the DNA TGCAGTGCTATAGGACAGGACCAATACAATGAGCAGTTCTTC.